The 9 T cell receptor beta chains given below trace back to one sample, sequenced in a study of blood T cells in healthy people across ages. Together with a sample-barcoded 5' primer, a J-beta primer mix was included in a second PCR lasting roughly 7 to 11 cycles. One entry per CDR3 protein, called by TCRdb with MiXCR from the 5' RACE reads. The sample has more than 1.4 million distinct CDR3 sequences, roughly 45% seen once; the top ten hold approximately 7.9%. Input material: blood. These receptors originate from a woman aged 18-29 years in good health.

This clonotype was found a few times. The genes are TRBV12-3 or TRBV12-4 and TRBJ2-3; D unresolved. V was cut by 2 bases and J by 3 bases, with 9 bases left in between. The CDR3 covers 14 residues. The CDR3 loop reads CASSLTEVTDTQYF. CDR3 nucleotide sequence: TGTGCCAGCAGTTTAACCGAGGTAACAGATACGCAGTATTTT.

This chain connects TRBV12-3 or TRBV12-4 to TRBJ2-7, with unresolved D. This CDR3 is built from 13 residues. The V and J ends lost 2 bases and 6 bases respectively, with 11 bases between them. The CDR3 region has the DNA TGTGCCAGCAGTTTATGGGGTCGTGGCGAGCAGTACTTC. It yields the protein CASSLWGRGEQYF.

In its sample, this clonotype was seen a few times. The chain links TRBV6-5 to TRBJ2-7, with 7 bases aligning to TRBD1. The ends lost 0 bases at V and 3 bases at J; junction bases unmatched: 5. From germline, CDR1 is MNHEY and CDR2 SVGAGI. The CDR3 covers 15 residues. The CDR3 is CASSYSGTDLYEQYF. For the CDR3, the DNA is TGTGCCAGCAGTTACTCGGGGACAGACCTCTACGAGCAGTACTTC.

The V call is TRBV6-5, the J call TRBJ2-1; TRBD2 matches at 7 bases. This CDR3 contains 19 residues. The germline gives CDR1 MNHEY, CDR2 SVGAGI. V shed 1 base, J shed 4 bases, and the junction held 16 bases outside the gene matches. The CDR3 sequence: CASSYLRERTGLFYNEQFF. CDR3 nucleotide sequence: TGTGCCAGCAGTTACTTGCGGGAGCGGACCGGGCTCTTTTACAATGAGCAGTTCTTC.

In its sample, this clonotype was seen a few times. The rearrangement joins TRBV6-2 or TRBV6-3 to TRBJ2-3, with 12 nucleotides matching TRBD2. The V gene end was trimmed by 2 bases and the J gene end by 11 bases; junction bases not matched to a gene: 8. Per the germline V gene, CDR1 is MNHEY and CDR2 is SVGEGT. The CDR3 covers 15 residues. The CDR3 is CASSYQLAGGPEQYF. The CDR3 DNA reads TGTGCCAGCAGTTACCAGCTAGCGGGAGGGCCGGAGCAGTATTTT.

The sample holds a few counts of this clonotype. J is TRBJ2-3 and V is TRBV7-9; TRBD1 might be the D (6 bases). V lost 5 bases, J lost 4 bases, and 16 bases lay in between. The germline V gene has CDR1 SEHNR and CDR2 FQNEAQ (reference sequence). The CDR3 totals 15 residues. The CDR3: CASSPEGVGADTQYF. DNA of the CDR3: TGTGCCAGCAGCCCCGAGGGGGTAGGGGCAGATACGCAGTATTTT.

The V gene is TRBV6-5, the J gene TRBJ2-3; 8 bases map to TRBD2. This CDR3 has 15 residues. The germline V gene has CDR1 MNHEY and CDR2 SVGAGI. Unmatched junction bases numbered 10, after V lost 7 bases and J lost 4 bases. CDR3 loop: CASKTGLAESDTQYF. DNA for the CDR3: TGTGCCAGCAAAACTGGACTAGCAGAGTCAGATACGCAGTATTTT.

V is TRBV11-1 and J is TRBJ2-1; 7 nucleotides match TRBD1. Looked up from germline, CDR1 is SGHAT and CDR2 is FQDESV (reference sequence). CDR3 length: 16 residues. V was clipped by 5 bases and J by 8 bases; unmatched bases: 15. DNA for the CDR3: TGTGCCAGCAGCACTCCCGGACAGGTTTTGATGCATGAGCAGTTCTTC. It translates to CASSTPGQVLMHEQFF.

The CDR3 nucleotides read TGTGCCAGCTCACCACCGTCGGGCGGGGGACTTCACACAGATACGCAGTATTTT. Translating it yields CASSPPSGGGLHTDTQYF. The rearrangement joins TRBV18 to TRBJ2-3; 7 bases align to TRBD2. The CDR3 covers 18 residues. Per germline, CDR1 KGHSH and CDR2 LQKENI. V was pared by 0 bases and J by 2 bases, with 11 bases of the junction left unmatched.